The rows below give T cell receptor beta chains drawn from one sample of a study of blood T cell repertoires in COVID-19. Measured with immunoSEQ multiplex PCR; TCRdb has only the in-frame clones, and not every one. Of 450,000 to 500,000 clones listed, around 90% were seen once; the top ten hold roughly 0.7%. What was sequenced was PBMCs or T cells enriched from blood (not recorded which). The receptors here all came from a woman under 30 who had recovered from COVID-19. Both conserved end residues are trimmed from each CDR3. D genes are given only for firm matches.

V gene	CDR3 length	D gene	CDR3 protein
TRBV10-1	8	-	ASQRSEQF
TRBV19	14	-	ASSIGGGELEKTQY
TRBV5-1	12	-	ASSLGGAGYGYT
TRBV3-1/TRBV3-2	14	TRBD1	ASSQSGQGLEETQY
TRBV5-1	11	-	ASSLADGIELF
TRBV11-2	10	-	ASSVQGWEQY
TRBV30	11	-	AWKRGSNTEAF
TRBV25-1	11	-	ASSGGRGDEQF
TRBV5-1	11	TRBD2	ASSLGRDNEQF
TRBV5-1	16	TRBD1	ASSSSPGQGYPLVSQH
TRBV19	16	-	ASTTAGIGGRVNTEAF
TRBV15	12	-	ATSTGGFDTEAF
TRBV19	12	TRBD1	ASRNDRGTGELF
TRBV4-2	15	-	ASSQVGSGESGNTIY
TRBV2	11	-	ASSDGQGRGAF
TRBV19	14	-	ASSTDGTLNTGELF
TRBV6-1	13	TRBD1	ASSEIVGTGGRYT
TRBV28	10	-	ASTGEDKGYT
TRBV2	14	-	ASSVFRTGGTGELF
TRBV12-3/TRBV12-4	10	TRBD1	ASSPGTGVQH
TRBV2	13	-	ASSPNFGENTEAF
TRBV7-9	11	-	ASTAGATGEQY
TRBV7-9	15	-	ASSSLGLPRSSYEQY
TRBV5-5	13	TRBD1	ASSNPGGALHTIY
TRBV5-1	12	-	ASSLVQADYGYT
TRBV24-1	13	-	ATSDSGKALETQY
TRBV5-1	13	-	ASSEDGSLYEKLF
TRBV3-1/TRBV3-2	13	TRBD2	ASSHSSGGSNEQF
TRBV6-5	12	TRBD1	ASSYVDRGHGYT
TRBV7-9	12	-	ASSPSGDGQPQH
TRBV2	16	-	ASIGGKSGTGTNSPLH
TRBV6-5	12	TRBD1	ASTRDRARYEQY
TRBV10-1	15	-	ASSGGVSGAPGYGYT
TRBV28	12	TRBD1	ASRGRGQGIEAF
TRBV2	12	TRBD1	ASVIDRGGTEAF
TRBV15	13	TRBD1	ATSRDDRDDQPQH